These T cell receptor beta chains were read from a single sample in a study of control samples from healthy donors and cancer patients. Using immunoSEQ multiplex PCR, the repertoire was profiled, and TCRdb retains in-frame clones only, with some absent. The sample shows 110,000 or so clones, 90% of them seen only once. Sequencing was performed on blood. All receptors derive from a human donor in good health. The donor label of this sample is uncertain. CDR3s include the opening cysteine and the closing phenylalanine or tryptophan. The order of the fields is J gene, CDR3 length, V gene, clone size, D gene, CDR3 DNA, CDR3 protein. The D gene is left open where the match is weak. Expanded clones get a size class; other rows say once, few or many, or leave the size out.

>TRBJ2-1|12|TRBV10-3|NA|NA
TGTGCCATCCGGGGGCCTAACAATGAGCAGTTCTTC
CAIRGPNNEQFF
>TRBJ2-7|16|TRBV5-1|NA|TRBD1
TGCGCCAGCAGCAAGAGACCCGGACAGGGCGACGTCGAGCAGTACTTC
CASSKRPGQGDVEQYF
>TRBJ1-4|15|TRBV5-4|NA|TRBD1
TGTGCCAGCAGCTCCGGACAGGGCGCTAATGAAAAACTGTTTTTT
CASSSGQGANEKLFF
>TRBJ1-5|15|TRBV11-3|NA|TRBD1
TGTGCCAGCATCGAACAGGGGGCTGGTAATCAGCCCCAGCATTTT
CASIEQGAGNQPQHF
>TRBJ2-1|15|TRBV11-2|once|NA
TGTGCCAGCAGCCCCGGAAGCTACCAATACAATGAGCAGTTCTTC
CASSPGSYQYNEQFF
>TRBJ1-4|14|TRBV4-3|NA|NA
TGCGCCAGCAGCCAAGACAGGGATAATGAAAAACTGTTTTTT
CASSQDRDNEKLFF
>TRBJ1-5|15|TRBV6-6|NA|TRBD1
TGTGCCAGCAGACGAGGGGACAGGCCGGGTCAGCCCCAGCATTTT
CASRRGDRPGQPQHF
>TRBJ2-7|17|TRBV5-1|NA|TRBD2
TGCGCCAGCAGGGGGGGAATCTTAGCGGGAGAAGCCTACGAGCAGTACTTC
CASRGGILAGEAYEQYF
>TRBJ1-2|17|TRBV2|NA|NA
TGTGCCAGCAGTGAAAGTAGGGAGGTAGGTTTAAACTATGGCTACACCTTC
CASSESREVGLNYGYTF
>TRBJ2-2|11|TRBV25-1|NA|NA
TGTGCCAGCAGTGGGGCCGGGGAGCTGTTTTTT
CASSGAGELFF
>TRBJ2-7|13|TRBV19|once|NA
TGTGCCAGTAGTATGGGGGGCCCGTACGAGCAGTACTTC
CASSMGGPYEQYF
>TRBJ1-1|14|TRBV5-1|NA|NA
TGCGCCAGCAGCTGGTACAGGGCCGACACTGAAGCTTTCTTT
CASSWYRADTEAFF
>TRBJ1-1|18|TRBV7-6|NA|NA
TGTGCCAGCAGCTTACCGCACTCTCATACAGAGATGAACACTGAAGCTTTCTTT
CASSLPHSHTEMNTEAFF
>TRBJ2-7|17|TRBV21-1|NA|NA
TGTGCCAGCAGCAAAGAATCTGTCGCTCCCGGATTGAGTGAGCAGTACTTC
CASSKESVAPGLSEQYF
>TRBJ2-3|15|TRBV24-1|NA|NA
TGTGCCACCGCCGGGGCAGGGAAAGCAGCAGATACGCAGTATTTT
CATAGAGKAADTQYF
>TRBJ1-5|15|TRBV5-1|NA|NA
TGCGCCAGCAGCTTCTTCCGGGACCCTAATCAGCCCCAGCATTTT
CASSFFRDPNQPQHF
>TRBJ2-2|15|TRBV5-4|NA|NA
TGTGCCAGCAGCCCCGACAGGAAGAACACCGGGGAGCTGTTTTTT
CASSPDRKNTGELFF
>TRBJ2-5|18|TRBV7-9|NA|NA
TGTGCCAGCAGCTTAGTGCAGGGTACGCTCACGTACCAAGAGACCCAGTACTTC
CASSLVQGTLTYQETQYF
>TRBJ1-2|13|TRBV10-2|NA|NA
TGCGCCAGCACCCGACAGGACGGCGGTGGCTACACCTTC
CASTRQDGGGYTF
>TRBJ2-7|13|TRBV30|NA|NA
TGTGCCTGGAGTCCGGGGACGGGCTACGAGCAGTACTTC
CAWSPGTGYEQYF
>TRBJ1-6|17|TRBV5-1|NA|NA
TGCGCCAGCAGCTTGGAGGCGTTCTTTAGCTATAATTCACCCCTCCACTTT
CASSLEAFFSYNSPLHF
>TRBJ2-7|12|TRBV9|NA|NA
TGTGCCAGCAGCGTAGTATTCGGGGAGCAGTACTTC
CASSVVFGEQYF
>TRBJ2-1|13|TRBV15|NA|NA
TGTGCCACCAGCAGAGGAGGCGGGGGCCCCGAGTTCTTC
CATSRGGGGPEFF
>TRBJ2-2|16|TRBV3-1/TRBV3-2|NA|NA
TGTGCCAGCAGCCAAGGGGCGGGGGCGGTCACCGGGGAGCTGTTTTTT
CASSQGAGAVTGELFF
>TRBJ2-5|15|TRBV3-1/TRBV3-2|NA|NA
TGTGCCAGCAGCCTAGGTGGGCAGGGTGGTGAGACCCAGTACTTC
CASSLGGQGGETQYF
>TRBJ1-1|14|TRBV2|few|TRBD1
TGTGCCAGCAGTGAACTTTACAGGGGGTCTGAAGCTTTCTTT
CASSELYRGSEAFF
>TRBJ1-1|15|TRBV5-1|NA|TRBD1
TGCGCCAGCAGCCTAGGGGGCCACAGGGTCACTGAAGCTTTCTTT
CASSLGGHRVTEAFF
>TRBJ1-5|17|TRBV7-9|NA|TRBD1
TGTGCCAGCAGCCCCTGGACAGGGGGCGCCGGGTATCAGCCCCAGCATTTT
CASSPWTGGAGYQPQHF
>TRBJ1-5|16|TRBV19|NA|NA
TGTGCCAGTAGTTCCGGGGCCCGCTCGGGCAATCAGCCCCAGCATTTT
CASSSGARSGNQPQHF
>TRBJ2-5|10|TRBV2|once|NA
TGTGCCAGCCGGAGAGAGACCCAGTACTTC
CASRRETQYF
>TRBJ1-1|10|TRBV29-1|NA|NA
TGCAGCGTCGTCGACAACAGGGCTTTCTTT
CSVVDNRAFF
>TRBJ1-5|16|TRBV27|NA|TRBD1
TGTGCCAGCAGTTTACTATGGACAGGGGGCAGACAGCCCCAGCATTTT
CASSLLWTGGRQPQHF
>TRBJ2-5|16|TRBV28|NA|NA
TGTGCCAGCAGTTCGCCCCGGGGGATGGGGGAGGAGACCCAGTACTTC
CASSSPRGMGEETQYF
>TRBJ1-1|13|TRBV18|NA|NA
TGTGCCAGCTCAACGGTCCCGAACACTGAAGCTTTCTTT
CASSTVPNTEAFF
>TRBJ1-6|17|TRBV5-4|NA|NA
TGTGCCAGCACTTCCGATCCCCAGCGTAGACATAATTCACCCCTCCACTTT
CASTSDPQRRHNSPLHF
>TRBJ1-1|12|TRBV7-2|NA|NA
TGTGCCAGCAGCTCACTGTCCAGGGTTTTTATCTTT
CASSSLSRVFIF
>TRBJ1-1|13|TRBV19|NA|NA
TGTGCCAGTAGTCCTAGGACGGGGACTGAAGCTTTCTTT
CASSPRTGTEAFF
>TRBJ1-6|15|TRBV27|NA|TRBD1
TGTGCCAGCAGTTCTCTCGGACAGGGGGATTCACCCCTCCACTTT
CASSSLGQGDSPLHF
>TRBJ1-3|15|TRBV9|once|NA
TGTGCCAGCAGCGTAGGAGAAGCCTCTGGAAACACCATATATTTT
CASSVGEASGNTIYF
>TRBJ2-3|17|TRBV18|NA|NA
TGTGCCAGCTCACCACCAGTGGGGCAAAGTGGCACAGATACGCAGTATTTT
CASSPPVGQSGTDTQYF
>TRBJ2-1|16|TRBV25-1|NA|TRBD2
TGTGCCAGCAGTGCAACTAGCGGGGGAGGGTACAATGAGCAGTTCTTC
CASSATSGGGYNEQFF
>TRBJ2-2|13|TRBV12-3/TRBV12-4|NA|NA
TGTGCCAGCAGTTTATCTATGTCCGGGGAGCTGTTTTTT
CASSLSMSGELFF
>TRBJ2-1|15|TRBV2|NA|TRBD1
TGTGCCAGCACCTACCCCGGGACAGTTCCCGGTAAGCAGTTCTTC
CASTYPGTVPGKQFF
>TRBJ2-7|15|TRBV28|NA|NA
TGTGCCAGCAGTTTAGGGTTCTCCGAAACCTACGAGCAGTACTTC
CASSLGFSETYEQYF
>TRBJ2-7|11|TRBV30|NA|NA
TGTGCCTGGAGTGTATCCTACGAGCAGTACTTC
CAWSVSYEQYF
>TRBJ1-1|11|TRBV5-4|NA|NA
TGTGCCAGCAGCTTGGAAGGGGAAGCTTTCTTT
CASSLEGEAFF
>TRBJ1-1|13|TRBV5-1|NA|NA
TGCGCCAGCAGCCCTCAGGGGCCCACTGAAGCTTTCTTT
CASSPQGPTEAFF
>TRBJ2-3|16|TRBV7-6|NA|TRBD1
TGTGCCAGCAGCTTAACGAACAGGGGGCTTACAGATACGCAGTATTTT
CASSLTNRGLTDTQYF
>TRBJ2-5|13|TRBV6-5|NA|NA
TGTGCCAGCAGTTTGGGGGCTTCTGAGACCCAGTACTTC
CASSLGASETQYF
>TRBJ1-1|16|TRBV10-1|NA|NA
TGCGCATTAATCGGACAGAAAAGGAGGGTGAACACTGAAGCTTTCTTT
CALIGQKRRVNTEAFF
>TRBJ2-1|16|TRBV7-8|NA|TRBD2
TGTGCCAGCAGCTTAGGGGAGGGGACCCCTTACAATGAGCAGTTCTTC
CASSLGEGTPYNEQFF
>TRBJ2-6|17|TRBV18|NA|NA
TGTGCCAGCTTTGGGCTAGGGGAAAGTTCTGGGGCCAACGTCCTGACTTTC
CASFGLGESSGANVLTF
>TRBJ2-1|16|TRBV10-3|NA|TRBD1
TGTGCCATCAGTGGAGTAAGGACAGGTTCCTACAATGAGCAGTTCTTC
CAISGVRTGSYNEQFF
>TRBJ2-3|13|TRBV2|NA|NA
TGTGCCAGCACTAGGGGTGAGACAGATACGCAGTATTTT
CASTRGETDTQYF
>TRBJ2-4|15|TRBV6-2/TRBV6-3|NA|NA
TGTGCCAGCAGTTACCCCGGACAGTTCAAAAACATTCAGTACTTC
CASSYPGQFKNIQYF
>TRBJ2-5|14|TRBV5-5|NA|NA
TGTGCCAGCAGCCCCGAAGACCCCCAAGAGACCCAGTACTTC
CASSPEDPQETQYF
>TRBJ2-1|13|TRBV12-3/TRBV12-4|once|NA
TGTGCCAGCAGTTTTGGGCCAAACAATGAGCAGTTCTTC
CASSFGPNNEQFF
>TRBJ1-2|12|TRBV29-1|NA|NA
TGCAGCGTTGAAAGGGACGGCTATGGCTACACCTTC
CSVERDGYGYTF
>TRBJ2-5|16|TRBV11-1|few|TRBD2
TGTGCCAGCAGCTTTTCTGCGGGGGGGCGCGGTGAGACCCAGTACTTC
CASSFSAGGRGETQYF
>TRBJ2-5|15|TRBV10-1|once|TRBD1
TGCGCCAGCAGTGATACCGGACAGGGCTGGGAGACCCAGTACTTC
CASSDTGQGWETQYF